This T cell receptor beta chain stems from a study of blood T cells in healthy people across ages. A second roughly 7 to 12 cycle PCR used barcoded and J-beta primers. Each CDR3 protein is one row after TCRdb ran MiXCR on the 5' RACE reads. Of some 900,000 distinct CDR3 sequences listed, roughly 52% are singletons. Broader study findings: Possibly confounding the expanded clonotype changes was the fact that donor CMV status was unknown.

A word on this clonotype: Its antigen remains unknown.

The V and J ends lost 7 bases and 5 bases respectively, with 11 bases between them. From germline, CDR1 is MDHEN and CDR2 SYDVKM. CDR3 size: 12 residues. Material for sequencing was blood. This receptor was taken from a man in his thirties or forties in good health. This chain connects TRBV28 to TRBJ1-2; unclear D gene. As DNA, the CDR3 is TGTGCCAGCACCCGGTCTGGTTATGGCTACACCTTC. Protein: CASTRSGYGYTF.